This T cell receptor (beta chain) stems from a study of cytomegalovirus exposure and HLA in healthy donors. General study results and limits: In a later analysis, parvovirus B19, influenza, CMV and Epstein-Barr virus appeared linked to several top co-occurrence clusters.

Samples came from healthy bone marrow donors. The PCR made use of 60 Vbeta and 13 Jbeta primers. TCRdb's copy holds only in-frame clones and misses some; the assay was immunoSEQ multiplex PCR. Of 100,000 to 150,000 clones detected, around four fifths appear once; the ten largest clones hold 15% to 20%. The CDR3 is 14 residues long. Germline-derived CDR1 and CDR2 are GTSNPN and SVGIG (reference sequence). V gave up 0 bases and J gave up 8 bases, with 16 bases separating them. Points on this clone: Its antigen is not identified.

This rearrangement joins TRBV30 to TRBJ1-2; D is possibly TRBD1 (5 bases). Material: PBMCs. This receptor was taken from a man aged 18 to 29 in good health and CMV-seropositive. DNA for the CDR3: TGTGCCTGGAGTGTACACAGGCAGGGTGGAGGCTACACCTTC. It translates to CAWSVHRQGGGYTF.